This TCR beta chain emerged from a study of OX40 agonist ivuxolimab in advanced cancers. Across the study: The drug used for patients, ivuxolimab, was an agonistic anti-OX40 (CD134) antibody. Dose-escalation patients' cancers were hepatocellular carcinoma, melanoma, renal cell or head and neck cancer. Cohort: about 80% men, mean age approximately 64, aged about 20 to 79.

The investigators sampled blood at baseline, at cycle 4 day 1, and at cycle 7 day 1. This clone was found once. TCRdb's table, derived via immunoSEQ multiplex PCR, lists solely in-frame clones and lacks some. The sample carries fewer than 60,000 clones, about nine tenths recorded once. This TCR came from an adult with an advanced solid tumor such as melanoma, head and neck, liver or kidney cancer. Sequenced material: CD4+ or CD8+ T cells sorted from blood, taken in a trial of the OX40 agonist ivuxolimab.

CDR3 sequence (DNA): TGTGCCAGCAACCGGACACTCTCCTACGAGCAGTACTTC. The encoded protein is CASNRTLSYEQYF. The rearrangement joins TRBV21-1 to TRBJ2-7; the listed D gene, TRBD1, was not tested against the DNA. TRBV21-1 is given as a pseudogene. CDR3 size: 13 residues.